A single sample is the source of the 16 T cell receptor beta chains below, sequenced in a study of cytomegalovirus exposure and HLA in healthy donors. TCRdb's table, derived via immunoSEQ multiplex PCR, lists solely in-frame clones and lacks some. Seen here are roughly 140,000 clones, more than 85% observed once, and the top ten hold 8.7%. The source material was PBMCs. All receptors derive from a man in his late teens or twenties in good health and CMV-seropositive.

This chain uses TRBV7-9 with TRBJ1-4; TRBD1 matches at 7 bases. The CDR3 has 15 amino acids. Losses at the gene ends were 5 bases for V and 0 bases for J; bases not matched to a gene: 3. CDR1 SEHNR and CDR2 FQNEAQ come from the germline V gene (reference sequence). The CDR3 DNA reads as TGTGCCAGCAGCCGGGACAGCCCAACTAATGAAAAACTGTTTTTT. Its translation: CASSRDSPTNEKLFF.

The chain couples TRBV4-1 to TRBJ1-1; TRBD1 matches 8 bases. V lost 6 bases and J lost 4; bases outside the gene matches: 4. CDR3 length equals 13 residues. Germline values: CDR1 MGHRA, CDR2 YSYEKL. CDR3 nucleotides: TGCGCCAGCAGACTTGACAGGGGCACTGAAGCTTTCTTT. Translated, it gives CASRLDRGTEAFF.

This clone has just a few counts. The chain combines TRBV28 with TRBJ1-6; the D is unclear. Germline V gene sequence: CDR1 MDHEN, CDR2 SYDVKM. The CDR3 is 15 amino acids. V lost 8 bases to trimming and J lost 11 bases, with 22 bases between them. CDR3 protein: CASAPATTLTPPLHF. The CDR3 nucleotides read TGTGCCAGCGCGCCCGCGACAACTCTTACCCCACCCCTCCACTTT.

The chain uses TRBV7-9 and TRBJ2-1; D is undetermined. This CDR3 is 14 amino acids long. Germline V gene sequence: CDR1 SEHNR, CDR2 FQNEAQ (reference sequence). The V gene lost 1 base and the J gene lost 4 bases, with 8 bases spanning the gap. CDR3 in DNA: TGTGCCAGCAGCTTAGTTCCCAGATACAATGAGCAGTTCTTC. Amino acid sequence: CASSLVPRYNEQFF.

This clone has a single count. The rearrangement links TRBV6-5 to TRBJ2-1; 9 bases are a match to TRBD1. CDR3 length: 15 amino acids. Germline CDR1 reads MNHEY; CDR2 reads SVGAGI. V lost 6 bases to trimming and J lost 8 bases; unmatched junction nucleotides: 11. The CDR3 protein is CASSQTKRDRDEQFF. The CDR3 DNA sequence: TGTGCCAGCAGCCAGACTAAGCGGGACAGGGATGAGCAGTTCTTC.

Only a few counts were recorded for this clone. The CDR3, as DNA: TGTGCCAGCAGTCTGGACTGGGCCCTCCACTTT. It encodes CASSLDWALHF. The rearrangement uses TRBV2 and TRBJ1-6, with D unresolved. Germline CDR1 reads SNHLY; CDR2 reads FYNNEI. Trimming left V 5 bases short and J 14 bases short, with 10 bases between. CDR3 size: 11 residues. Filled out from reference TRBV2 and TRBJ1-6, the complete variable domain reads EPEVTQTPSHQVTQMGQEVILRCVPISNHLYFYWYRQILGQKVEFLVSFYNNEISEKSEIFDDQFSVERPDGSNFTLKIRSTKLEDSAMYFCASSLDWALHFGNGTRLTVT.

The rearrangement links TRBV5-1 to TRBJ1-4; D gene unclear. V lost 1 base and J 3 bases, leaving 10 bases between the germline ends. Germline-derived CDR1 and CDR2 are SGHRS and YFSETQ. The CDR3 length is 15 residues. The CDR3 nucleotides are TGCGCCAGCAGCTTGATGGCGGATCCTAATGAAAAACTGTTTTTT. Encoded protein: CASSLMADPNEKLFF. The full variable domain, its missing parts supplied by reference TRBV5-1 and TRBJ1-4, is KAGVTQTPRYLIKTRGQQVTLSCSPISGHRSVSWYQQTPGQGLQFLFEYFSETQRNKGNFPGRFSGRQFSNSRSEMNVSTLELGDSALYLCASSLMADPNEKLFFGSGTQLSVL.

This clone has just one count. CDR3 amino acids: CASSASPDRGDTQYF. The CDR3, as DNA: TGTGCCAGCAGCGCATCACCAGACAGGGGGGATACGCAGTATTTT. The gene calls are TRBV9 and TRBJ2-3, with TRBD1 matching over 9 bases. CDR3 length: 15 amino acids. J was trimmed by 6 bases and V by 3 bases; bases with no gene match: 8. Germline CDR1 SGDLS, CDR2 YYNGEE. The whole variable domain, filled in from reference TRBV9 and TRBJ2-3, reads DSGVTQTPKHLITATGQRVTLRCSPRSGDLSVYWYQQSLDQGLQFLIQYYNGEERAKGNILERFSAQQFPDLHSELNLSSLELGDSALYFCASSASPDRGDTQYFGPGTRLTVL.

This chain uses TRBV5-5 with TRBJ2-7, with 10 bases that match TRBD1. The CDR3 is 14 residues long. CDR1 is SGHKS, CDR2 YYEKEE, per germline (reference sequence). V lost 5 bases and J lost 4; bases outside the gene matches: 6. The CDR3 loop reads CASSYGQGEYEQYF. Here the CDR3 DNA reads TGTGCCAGCAGTTACGGACAGGGGGAGTACGAGCAGTACTTC.

This chain uses TRBV30 with TRBJ1-4, with D possibly being TRBD1 (5 bases). The V and J ends lost 0 bases and 7 bases respectively, with 12 bases between them. The germline V gene encodes CDR1 GTSNPN and CDR2 SVGIG (reference sequence). The CDR3 has 14 amino acids. As DNA, the CDR3 is TGTGCCTGGAGTGTAGGGGTGCTCCGTGAAAAACTGTTTTTT. Protein product: CAWSVGVLREKLFF.

The chain has TRBV28 and TRBJ1-5; no clear D gene. The CDR3 consists of 15 residues. Germline V gene sequence: CDR1 MDHEN, CDR2 SYDVKM. V lost 2 bases and J 0 bases, leaving 8 bases between the germline ends. The CDR3 DNA reads as TGTGCCAGCAGTTTAATGGCCCCTAGCAATCAGCCCCAGCATTTT. Translating gives CASSLMAPSNQPQHF.

The rearrangement joins TRBV5-1 to TRBJ1-1; tentatively, D is TRBD1 (6 bases). The CDR3 loop spans 15 amino acids. CDR1 and CDR2 (germline): SGHRS, YFSETQ. The V gene lost 4 bases and the J gene lost 1 base, with 14 bases spanning the gap. This chain's CDR3 is CASSPDGGRNTEAFF. CDR3 in DNA: TGCGCCAGCAGCCCCGATGGGGGCAGGAACACTGAAGCTTTCTTT. Complete variable domain (other parts from reference TRBV5-1 and TRBJ1-1): KAGVTQTPRYLIKTRGQQVTLSCSPISGHRSVSWYQQTPGQGLQFLFEYFSETQRNKGNFPGRFSGRQFSNSRSEMNVSTLELGDSALYLCASSPDGGRNTEAFFGQGTRLTVV.

The gene calls are TRBV5-1 and TRBJ2-1; 8 bases are a match to TRBD2. Germline assignment: CDR1 SGHRS and CDR2 YFSETQ. Trimming took 4 bases from V and 4 from J; bases not matched to a gene: 10. The CDR3 contains 16 residues. CDR3 DNA sequence: TGCGCCAGCAGCGTCACCGGGACTAGGGGATACAATGAGCAGTTCTTC. This gives the protein CASSVTGTRGYNEQFF.

The V gene is TRBV19, the J gene TRBJ1-2, with 10 nucleotides matching TRBD1. V lost 3 bases, J lost 4 bases, and 8 bases stayed unmatched. CDR3 length: 16 amino acids. Germline V gene sequence: CDR1 LNHDA, CDR2 SQIVND (reference sequence). CDR3 residues: CASSIRRDRGSYGYTF. As DNA, the CDR3 is TGTGCCAGTAGTATCCGGAGGGACAGGGGTTCCTATGGCTACACCTTC.

The table lists this clone with a count of one. The junction departs from germline at one end; a sequencing error may be responsible. The chain combines TRBV5-6 with TRBJ2-7, with 8 bases matching TRBD2. Germline V gives CDR1 SGHDT, CDR2 YYEEEE. The CDR3 has 14 residues. CDR3 protein: CATSYLPGGYEQYF. The CDR3 nucleotides are TGTGCCACCAGCTACCTGCCGGGAGGGTACGAGCAGTACTTC.

The chain carries TRBV5-5 and TRBJ2-1; 10 bases match TRBD2. Germline CDR1 reads SGHKS; CDR2 reads YYEKEE (reference sequence). V lost 4 bases and J lost 1; bases outside the gene matches: 2. CDR3 length: 15 amino acids. The CDR3 protein is CASSQLAGSYNEQFF. The CDR3, as DNA: TGTGCCAGCAGCCAACTAGCGGGGTCCTACAATGAGCAGTTCTTC.